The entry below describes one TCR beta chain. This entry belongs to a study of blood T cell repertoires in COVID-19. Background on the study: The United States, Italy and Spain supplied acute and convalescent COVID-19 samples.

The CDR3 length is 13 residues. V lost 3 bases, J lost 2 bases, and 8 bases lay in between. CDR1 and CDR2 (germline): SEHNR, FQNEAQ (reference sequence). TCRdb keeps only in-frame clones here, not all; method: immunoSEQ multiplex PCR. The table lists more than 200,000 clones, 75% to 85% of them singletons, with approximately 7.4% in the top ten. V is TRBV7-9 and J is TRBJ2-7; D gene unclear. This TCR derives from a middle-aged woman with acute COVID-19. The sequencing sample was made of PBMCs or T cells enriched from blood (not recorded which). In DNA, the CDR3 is TGTGCCAGCAGCTTTTTACAAACCTACGAGCAGTACTTC. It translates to CASSFLQTYEQYF.